This T cell receptor beta chain stems from a study of cytomegalovirus exposure and HLA in healthy donors. Across the study: Most genotyped donors, approximately 81% of around 370, had Caucasian-associated genetic ancestry.

With 2 bases removed from V and 7 bases from J, the gap between germline ends came to 14 bases. Germline CDR1 and CDR2: SGHTA and FQGNSA. There are 14 residues in the CDR3. The PCR employed 60 Vbeta primers together with 13 Jbeta primers. Assay: immunoSEQ multiplex PCR; the TCRdb copy retains only in-frame clones and omits some. The sample lists around 180,000 clones, 75% to 90% occurring once. General study findings and limits: In vitro testing confirmed a few CMV-associated chains as specific for CMV antigens. Indistinguishable V segments such as TRBV6-2 and TRBV6-3 were excluded. Later work associated more than 15,000 TCR beta sequences with HLA alleles at 0.05 false discovery rate.

As concerns this clone: Its antigen is unidentified.

The source material was PBMCs. The source of this sequence is a boy aged 2-15 years in good health and CMV-seronegative. V gene TRBV7-2 combines with J gene TRBJ1-1; D is ambiguous. This CDR3 reads CASSLPPPILEAFF. CDR3 bases: TGTGCCAGCAGCTTACCTCCCCCGATACTTGAAGCTTTCTTT.